This T cell receptor (beta chain) appears in the sequencing data of a study of blood T cell repertoires in COVID-19. As for the study in general: PBMCs, B-cell-depleted T cells, or T cells provided the cDNA or gDNA that made up the material.

Germline V gene sequence: CDR1 LNHDA, CDR2 SQIVND (reference sequence). This CDR3 has 19 residues. V lost 6 bases, J lost 4 bases, and 20 bases stayed unmatched. The assay was immunoSEQ multiplex PCR, and TCRdb's table has in-frame clones only and misses some. The sample has around 150,000 clones; around 87% are singletons. The chain links TRBV19 to TRBJ1-2, with 10 bases fitting TRBD1. The sequencing sample was made of peripheral blood. This sequence was found in a woman aged 60-75 years with active or convalescent COVID-19. The CDR3 sequence: CASRRTGGKATPFSYGYTF. CDR3 bases: TGTGCCAGTAGACGGACAGGGGGTAAGGCGACGCCCTTCAGCTATGGCTACACCTTC.